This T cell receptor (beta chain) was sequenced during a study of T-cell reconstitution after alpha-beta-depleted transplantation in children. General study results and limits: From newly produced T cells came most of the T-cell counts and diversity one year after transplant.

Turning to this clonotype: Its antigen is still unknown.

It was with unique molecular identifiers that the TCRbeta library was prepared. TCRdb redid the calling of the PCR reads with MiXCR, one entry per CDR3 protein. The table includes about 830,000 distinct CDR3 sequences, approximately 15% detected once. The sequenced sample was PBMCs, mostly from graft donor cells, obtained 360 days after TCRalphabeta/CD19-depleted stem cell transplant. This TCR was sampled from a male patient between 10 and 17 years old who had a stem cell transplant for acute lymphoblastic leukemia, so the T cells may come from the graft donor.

The CDR3 is CSFGPRTDTQYF. The CDR3 DNA reads as TGCAGCTTCGGACCGCGCACAGATACGCAGTATTTT. The genes are TRBV29-1 and TRBJ2-3; D is undetermined. CDR1 is SQVTM and CDR2 is ANQGSEA in the germline V gene. Between the trimmed V and J ends, which lost 8 bases and 1 base, there was a span of 10 bases. The CDR3 extends over 12 amino acids.